One sample yielded the 10 T cell receptor beta chains listed below, sequenced in a study of siplizumab effects on memory and regulatory T cells. Produced via immunoSEQ multiplex PCR; TCRdb's table is partial and in-frame only. The sample consists of about 120,000 clones, approximately 92% of them appearing once. Sequencing input: non-Treg CD4+ T cells sorted from blood. These receptors were taken from a human donor in good health.

The genes are TRBV27 and TRBJ1-5; tentatively, D is TRBD1 (5 bases). This CDR3 contains 15 residues. The germline gives CDR1 MNHEY, CDR2 SMNVEV (reference sequence). The germline V and J ends were trimmed by 5 bases and 6 bases, with 17 bases remaining between them. The CDR3 coding sequence is TGTGCCAGCAGTCCCCTCGGGCAGGGTGGTCAGCCCCAGCATTTT. Encoded protein: CASSPLGQGGQPQHF.

The chain couples TRBV28 to TRBJ1-6, with D perhaps TRBD1 (6 bases). There are 14 residues in the CDR3. Trimming pared 2 bases from V and 14 bases from J, leaving 16 bases between. Germline values: CDR1 MDHEN, CDR2 SYDVKM. The CDR3 DNA sequence: TGTGCCAGCAGTTTACCCCCACAGGGTGTCACCCTCCACTTT. Protein sequence: CASSLPPQGVTLHF. Together with reference TRBV28 and TRBJ1-6, the CDR3 gives the full variable domain: DVKVTQSSRYLVKRTGEKVFLECVQDMDHENMFWYRQDPGLGLRLIYFSYDVKMKEKGDIPEGYSVSREKKERFSLILESASTNQTSMYLCASSLPPQGVTLHFGNGTRLTVT.

The chain carries TRBV10-2 and TRBJ2-4; D might be TRBD1 (5 bases). Deletions cut 2 bases from V and 6 bases from J, with 11 bases between. Germline values: CDR1 WSHSY, CDR2 SAAADI. The CDR3 runs to 14 residues. In DNA form, the CDR3 reads TGCGCCAGCAGTGAGGCAGGGATGGGAAACATTCAGTACTTC. This gives the protein CASSEAGMGNIQYF.

As to this clone: Other nucleotide sequences from this sample produce the same CDR3. V is TRBV19 and J is TRBJ1-1; D remains unclear. Trimming took off 2 bases at V and 6 bases at J, with 7 bases between the two ends. The CDR3 contains 12 residues. Germline V gives CDR1 LNHDA, CDR2 SQIVND (reference sequence). The CDR3 coding sequence is TGTGCCAGTAGTATACCCGGGTCTGAAGCTTTCTTT. This codes for CASSIPGSEAFF.

The rearrangement links TRBV5-1 to TRBJ2-2; the match to TRBD2 covers 10 bases. The CDR3 totals 16 residues. Germline values: CDR1 SGHRS, CDR2 YFSETQ. J lost 4 bases, V lost 0 bases, and 3 bases had no gene match. The CDR3 is CASSLVTSGVTGELFF. The CDR3 DNA sequence: TGCGCCAGCAGCTTGGTAACTAGCGGGGTCACCGGGGAGCTGTTTTTT.

The CDR3 is CASSLGRRGGGTQYF. The CDR3 DNA sequence: TGTGCCAGCAGCTTAGGAAGACGGGGGGGCGGGACCCAGTACTTC. V gene TRBV5-4 combines with J gene TRBJ2-5; 8 bases align to TRBD2. The V gene's germline CDR1 is SGHNT and CDR2 YYREEE (reference sequence). V shed 2 bases, J shed 7 bases, and the junction held 10 bases outside the gene matches. CDR3 length: 15 amino acids.

The V gene is TRBV18, the J gene TRBJ2-1; D is undetermined. Germline lookup yields CDR1 KGHSH and CDR2 LQKENI. The V end lost 6 bases, the J end lost 7 bases, and 16 bases lay between the germline ends. CDR3 length: 14 amino acids. For the CDR3, the DNA is TGTGCCAGCTCCCCCTCTGACCTCGGGAATGAGCAGTTCTTC. This translates into CASSPSDLGNEQFF.

The chain links TRBV10-3 to TRBJ1-6; D is possibly TRBD1 (6 bases). The V and J ends lost 5 bases and 7 bases respectively, with 24 bases between them. CDR3 length: 18 residues. In germline, CDR1 is ENHRY, CDR2 SYGVKD. For the CDR3, the DNA is TGTGCCATCAGTCTCTCAACGGGACACTTGTCCTCCAATTCACCCCTCCACTTT. It is translated as CAISLSTGHLSSNSPLHF.

This sequence joins TRBV9 and TRBJ2-3; no clear D. This CDR3 spans 14 amino acids. The V end lost 0 bases, the J end lost 0 bases, and 5 bases lay between the germline ends. Germline V gene sequence: CDR1 SGDLS, CDR2 YYNGEE. CDR3 sequence reads: CASSVAASTDTQYF. DNA of the CDR3: TGTGCCAGCAGCGTAGCAGCTAGCACAGATACGCAGTATTTT.

The sample holds a few counts of this clone. As DNA, the CDR3 is TGTGCCAGCAGCGTAACCCCCGACGGAGAGACCCAGTACTTC. It translates to CASSVTPDGETQYF. The chain carries TRBV9 and TRBJ2-5, with D unclear. Deletions cut 1 base from V and 4 bases from J, with 11 bases between. The V gene's germline CDR1 is SGDLS and CDR2 YYNGEE. There are 14 residues in the CDR3. Using reference TRBV9 and TRBJ2-5 for the parts outside the CDR3, the full variable domain is DSGVTQTPKHLITATGQRVTLRCSPRSGDLSVYWYQQSLDQGLQFLIQYYNGEERAKGNILERFSAQQFPDLHSELNLSSLELGDSALYFCASSVTPDGETQYFGPGTRLLVL.